Below, one T cell receptor (beta chain) is given with its context. Produced via immunoSEQ multiplex PCR; TCRdb's table is partial and in-frame only. The sample has 97,000 or so clones, around 89% seen once. These data originate in a study of identifying expanded T cells in peripheral blood. V shed 0 bases and J shed 2 bases, with 11 bases lying between them. The CDR3 extends over 16 amino acids. Germline CDR1 reads MNHNS; CDR2 reads SASEGT. This receptor was identified in a person aged 18 to 69 in good health. Source material: blood. This chain connects TRBV6-1 to TRBJ2-1, with TRBD2 as a possible D gene (5 bases). CDR3 sequence: CASSEAGLPPYNEQFF. CDR3 coding DNA: TGTGCCAGCAGTGAAGCCGGACTCCCGCCCTACAATGAGCAGTTCTTC.